The entry below describes one T cell receptor (beta chain). The repertoire was sequenced with immunoSEQ multiplex PCR; TCRdb's copy has only in-frame clones and lacks some. The table records 150,000 to 200,000 clones, 85% of them present only once. The germline CDR1 and CDR2 sequences are LNHDA and SQIVND (reference sequence). CDR3 length equals 12 residues. Trimming at V came to 6 bases and at J to 6 bases, leaving 4 bases not matched to a gene. The sample comes from a study of cytomegalovirus exposure and HLA in healthy donors. This receptor was taken from a man aged 18 to 29 in good health and CMV-seropositive. The chain uses TRBV19 and TRBJ1-1; 7 bases map to TRBD1. Sequencing was done on a sample of PBMCs. This CDR3 reads CASSIDRAEAFF. CDR3 nucleotide sequence: TGTGCCAGTAGCATCGACAGGGCTGAAGCTTTCTTT.